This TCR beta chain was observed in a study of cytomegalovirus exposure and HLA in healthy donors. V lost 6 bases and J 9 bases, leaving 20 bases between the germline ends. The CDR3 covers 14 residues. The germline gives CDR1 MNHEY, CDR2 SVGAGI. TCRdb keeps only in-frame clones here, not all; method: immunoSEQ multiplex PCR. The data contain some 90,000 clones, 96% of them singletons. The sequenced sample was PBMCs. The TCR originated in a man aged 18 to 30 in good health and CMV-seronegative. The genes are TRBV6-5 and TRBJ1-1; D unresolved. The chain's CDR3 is CASRNPALREKAFF. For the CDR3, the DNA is TGTGCCAGCAGGAACCCAGCTCTTCGGGAAAAAGCTTTCTTT.